The T cell receptor (beta chain) described here comes from a study of cytomegalovirus exposure and HLA in healthy donors. This clone was found a few times. The antigen is undetermined. Study-level findings and limits: It was reported in a later analysis that an Asian-associated ancestry cluster showed fewer N-insertions than the 666-donor mean. The investigators catalogued 150 to 200 TCR beta chains as cytomegalovirus-associated.

With 60 Vbeta and 13 Jbeta primers, the PCR was carried out. Assay: immunoSEQ multiplex PCR; the TCRdb copy retains only in-frame clones and omits some. The sample consists of about 140,000 clones, roughly 80% of them appearing once. This TCR came from a man aged 18 to 35 in good health and CMV-seropositive. Sequencing used PBMCs.

CDR3 in amino acids: CASSSIQGGRGSEAFF. The CDR3 coding sequence is TGTGCCAGCAGTTCAATTCAAGGGGGCCGGGGCTCTGAAGCTTTCTTT. V and J are TRBV28 and TRBJ1-1; 7 bases agree with TRBD1. V lost 4 bases and J lost 6; bases outside the gene matches: 14. This CDR3 comprises 16 residues. Germline V CDR1 and CDR2: MDHEN, SYDVKM.